These 28 T cell receptor beta chains were sequenced from one sample in a study of shared clonotypes between healthy human individuals. The naive CD8 fraction comprised CD45RO-negative cells positively selected for CCR7 and excluded terminally differentiated effector memory CD45RA+ cells. The assay was immunoSEQ multiplex PCR, and TCRdb's table has in-frame clones only and misses some. Among hundreds of thousands of clones listed, approximately 95% were seen once. Sample: naive CD8+ T cells sorted from blood. These receptors were taken from a woman in her 30s in good health.

The gene calls are TRBV11-2 and TRBJ2-3, with 7 bases identical to TRBD1. Germline CDR1 is SGHAT and CDR2 is FQNNGV. This CDR3 spans 16 amino acids. V shed 5 bases, J shed 0 bases, and the junction held 8 bases outside the gene matches. DNA of the CDR3: TGTGCCAGCAGCCATCAAAGGGGGCGCAGCACAGATACGCAGTATTTT. It codes for CASSHQRGRSTDTQYF.

The chain recombines TRBV4-1 with TRBJ2-3, with D unresolved. Germline V gene sequence: CDR1 MGHRA, CDR2 YSYEKL. Trimming removed 1 base at V and 6 bases at J, with 17 bases between. This CDR3 is 16 amino acids long. The chain's CDR3 is CASSQGRGAVRDTQYF. DNA for the CDR3: TGCGCCAGCAGCCAAGGTCGTGGAGCTGTAAGGGATACGCAGTATTTT.

This rearrangement joins TRBV7-7 to TRBJ2-5; either TRBD1 or TRBD2 may supply D (5 bases each). The V gene lost 5 bases and the J gene lost 11 bases, with 24 bases spanning the gap. Germline CDR1 and CDR2: SSHAT and FNYEAQ (reference sequence). The CDR3 has 15 residues. This chain's CDR3 is CASSPKSVGVGEQYF. The CDR3 nucleotides are TGTGCCAGCAGCCCGAAGAGCGTGGGGGTGGGTGAGCAGTACTTC.

The chain recombines TRBV11-3 with TRBJ2-1, with a tentative D call TRBD2 (7 bases). From germline, CDR1 is SGHNT and CDR2 YENEEA. There are 16 residues in the CDR3. Trimming took off 4 bases at V and 4 bases at J, with 17 bases between the two ends. CDR3 DNA sequence: TGTGCCAGCAGCTCCGGGGGGCTGAATTCATACAATGAGCAGTTCTTC. Amino acids: CASSSGGLNSYNEQFF.

This chain links TRBV7-6 with TRBJ2-7; D unclear. CDR3 length: 13 amino acids. Between the trimmed V and J ends, which lost 1 base and 0 bases, there was a span of 4 bases. Germline CDR1 reads SGHVS; CDR2 reads FNYEAQ. The CDR3 here is CASSLGDSYEQYF. CDR3 nucleotide sequence: TGTGCCAGCAGCTTAGGGGACTCCTACGAGCAGTACTTC.

The chain couples TRBV5-4 to TRBJ1-1; the D gene is possibly TRBD1 (6 bases). The CDR3 is 15 amino acids. Germline CDR1 and CDR2: SGHNT and YYREEE (reference sequence). Trimming pared 10 bases from V and 0 bases from J, leaving 19 bases between. CDR3 residues: CAGGSRGFMNTEAFF. The CDR3 nucleotides are TGTGCCGGCGGGAGCAGGGGATTCATGAACACTGAAGCTTTCTTT.

CDR3 amino acids: CALFGSGNTIYF. CDR3 nucleotides: TGTGCCCTTTTTGGCTCTGGAAACACCATATATTTT. This sequence joins TRBV7-2 and TRBJ1-3; D call uncertain. Germline assignment: CDR1 SGHTA and CDR2 FQGNSA. Trimming left V 11 bases short and J 0 bases short, with 8 bases between. The CDR3 has 12 residues.

This chain connects TRBV4-1 to TRBJ2-1; tentatively, D is TRBD2 (5 bases). The ends were cut back, 1 base at V and 5 bases at J, with 15 bases in the middle. The CDR3 totals 16 residues. The germline CDR1 and CDR2 sequences are MGHRA and YSYEKL. For the CDR3, the DNA is TGCGCCAGCAGCCAAGGGTCCCTAGCAGAAGACAATGAGCAGTTCTTC. As protein: CASSQGSLAEDNEQFF.

The rearrangement links TRBV9 to TRBJ1-1, with no clear D. CDR1 is SGDLS and CDR2 is YYNGEE in the germline V gene. V shed 3 bases and J shed 3 bases, with 12 bases lying between them. CDR3 length: 14 amino acids. CDR3 DNA: TGTGCCAGCAGCGGCGCGCGAGGGTACACTGAAGCTTTCTTT. Protein product: CASSGARGYTEAFF.

The gene calls are TRBV15 and TRBJ1-2; D not certain. Germline CDR1 LNHNV, CDR2 YYDKDF (reference sequence). Trimming shortened V by 0 bases and J by 4 bases, and 9 bases separated the two germline ends. The CDR3 covers 14 residues. Here the CDR3 DNA reads TGTGCCACCAGCAGAGATCGAGGCATCTATGGCTACACCTTC. It encodes CATSRDRGIYGYTF.

V and J are TRBV9 and TRBJ2-1; 8 bases fit TRBD1. CDR3 length equals 20 residues. V shed 0 bases, J shed 0 bases, and the junction held 14 bases outside the gene matches. Germline CDR1 is SGDLS and CDR2 is YYNGEE. The CDR3 DNA reads TGTGCCAGCAGCGTAGACGAGACAGGGGCTGAAGATAGCTCCTACAATGAGCAGTTCTTC. This encodes CASSVDETGAEDSSYNEQFF.

The chain links TRBV6-1 to TRBJ2-1, with unresolved D. Per the germline V gene, CDR1 is MNHNS and CDR2 is SASEGT. V was clipped by 9 bases and J by 8 bases, with 8 bases between them. The CDR3 has 10 residues. The CDR3, as DNA: TGTGCCAGTGGCTGGGATGAGCAGTTCTTC. This gives the protein CASGWDEQFF.

The table lists this clone with a count of one. The chain links TRBV4-1 to TRBJ1-2; tentatively, D is TRBD1 (6 bases). The CDR3 is 16 residues long. The V gene's germline CDR1 is MGHRA and CDR2 YSYEKL. The V end lost 5 bases, the J end lost 5 bases, and 21 bases lay between the germline ends. In nucleotides, the CDR3 is TGCGCCAGCAGCGCGATCGGGGGGGCCTCGGGGTATGGCTACACCTTC. Its protein is CASSAIGGASGYGYTF.

Concerning this clone: Other DNA sequences in the sample encode the same CDR3. The chain joins TRBV11-2 to TRBJ2-7; no clear D gene. V was trimmed by 1 base and J by 3 bases, leaving 7 bases between them. The CDR3 runs to 13 residues. Germline lookup yields CDR1 SGHAT and CDR2 FQNNGV. The CDR3 loop reads CASSLAASYEQYF. CDR3 nucleotide sequence: TGTGCCAGCAGCTTAGCGGCCAGCTACGAGCAGTACTTC.

This chain connects TRBV4-1 to TRBJ2-4; D is unclear. This CDR3 is built from 15 residues. CDR1 is MGHRA, CDR2 YSYEKL, per germline. Trimming took off 1 base at V and 3 bases at J, with 10 bases between the two ends. Here the CDR3 DNA reads TGCGCCAGCAGCCAAGTCCAGAGCAGCAAAAACATTCAGTACTTC. Protein: CASSQVQSSKNIQYF.

V and J are TRBV15 and TRBJ1-5, with TRBD1 identical over 7 bases. The CDR3 is made up of 15 amino acids. Germline V lookup: CDR1 LNHNV, CDR2 YYDKDF (reference sequence). Germline trimming cut 1 base from V and 9 bases from J; bases unmatched to any gene: 9. In nucleotides, the CDR3 is TGTGCCACCAGCAGAGGACAGGGACCAATGTTGCCCCAGCATTTT. Amino acid sequence: CATSRGQGPMLPQHF.

The V gene is TRBV5-1, the J gene TRBJ2-2, with D perhaps being TRBD1 or TRBD2 (6 bases each). CDR1 SGHRS and CDR2 YFSETQ come from the germline V gene. Trimming stripped 2 bases from V and 0 bases from J, with 17 bases between. The CDR3 is made up of 18 amino acids. CDR3 residues: CASSLGQRGTSNTGELFF. CDR3 DNA: TGCGCCAGCAGCTTAGGACAAAGGGGGACTTCGAACACCGGGGAGCTGTTTTTT. Using reference TRBV5-1 and TRBJ2-2 for the parts outside the CDR3, the full variable domain is KAGVTQTPRYLIKTRGQQVTLSCSPISGHRSVSWYQQTPGQGLQFLFEYFSETQRNKGNFPGRFSGRQFSNSRSEMNVSTLELGDSALYLCASSLGQRGTSNTGELFFGEGSRLTVL.

The J gene is TRBJ2-3, the V gene TRBV28, with D perhaps TRBD2 (5 bases). Trimming shortened V by 1 base and J by 4 bases, and 15 bases separated the two germline ends. The CDR3 runs to 16 residues. CDR1 and CDR2 (germline): MDHEN, SYDVKM. CDR3 DNA sequence: TGTGCCAGCAGTTTATTCAGCGGAGCCCGCGCAGATACGCAGTATTTT. Its translation: CASSLFSGARADTQYF.

The rearrangement joins TRBV28 to TRBJ2-5, with TRBD2 identical over 10 bases. Germline V CDR1 and CDR2: MDHEN, SYDVKM. Trimming at V came to 10 bases and at J to 4 bases, leaving 9 bases not matched to a gene. The CDR3 has 14 amino acids. CDR3 region: CATYLAGASETQYF. The CDR3 nucleotides read TGTGCCACCTACCTAGCGGGAGCATCAGAGACCCAGTACTTC.

The J gene is TRBJ2-7, the V gene TRBV28, with TRBD2 identical over 9 bases. V shed 6 bases, J shed 4 bases, and the junction held 13 bases outside the gene matches. This CDR3 region has 16 residues. Germline CDR1 MDHEN, CDR2 SYDVKM. As DNA, the CDR3 is TGTGCCAGCAGCTACACCCGCGGACTAGCGAGTTACGAGCAGTACTTC. This sequence encodes CASSYTRGLASYEQYF.

This chain connects TRBV29-1 to TRBJ2-2, with 14 bases identical to TRBD2. The CDR3 extends over 16 amino acids. V shed 6 bases, J shed 7 bases, and the junction held 10 bases outside the gene matches. Germline values: CDR1 SQVTM, CDR2 ANQGSEA. In DNA form, the CDR3 reads TGCAGCGTCCTCGGGACTAGCGGGAGAGGTAGCGGGGAGCTGTTTTTT. Translating it yields CSVLGTSGRGSGELFF.

This clone was seen only once. V and J are TRBV5-6 and TRBJ2-2, with D possibly being TRBD2 (5 bases). In germline, CDR1 is SGHDT, CDR2 YYEEEE. The CDR3 is made up of 14 amino acids. Trimming left V 5 bases short and J 4 bases short, with 12 bases between. CDR3 residues: CASSPLATTGELFF. CDR3 DNA: TGTGCCAGCAGTCCGCTAGCTACCACCGGGGAGCTGTTTTTT.

The V call is TRBV16, the J call TRBJ1-1; D remains ambiguous. The germline CDR1 and CDR2 sequences are KGHSY and FQNENV. CDR3 length: 14 amino acids. V was cut by 4 bases and J by 0 bases, with 9 bases left in between. The chain's CDR3 is CASSPTDLNTEAFF. As DNA, the CDR3 is TGTGCCAGCAGCCCGACTGATTTGAACACTGAAGCTTTCTTT.

V usage is TRBV5-8 and J usage is TRBJ1-4; D is unclear. This CDR3 is 13 amino acids long. Trimming removed 4 bases from V and 7 bases from J, with 11 bases in between. Germline assignment: CDR1 SGHTS and CDR2 YDEGEE. CDR3 coding DNA: TGTGCCAGCAGCCGTGACCTCAGTGAAAAACTGTTTTTT. Translation gives CASSRDLSEKLFF.

Notes on this clone: This CDR3 is also generated by other DNA sequences in the sample. The chain uses TRBV28 and TRBJ1-5; TRBD1 matches 9 bases. Germline assignment: CDR1 MDHEN and CDR2 SYDVKM. The CDR3 length is 14 residues. Losses at the gene ends were 2 bases for V and 7 bases for J; bases not matched to a gene: 3. The CDR3 loop reads CASSLGQGRQPQHF. The DNA for the CDR3 is TGTGCCAGCAGTTTAGGACAGGGGCGCCAGCCCCAGCATTTT. Combining the CDR3 with reference TRBV28 and TRBJ1-5 gives the whole variable domain DVKVTQSSRYLVKRTGEKVFLECVQDMDHENMFWYRQDPGLGLRLIYFSYDVKMKEKGDIPEGYSVSREKKERFSLILESASTNQTSMYLCASSLGQGRQPQHFGDGTRLSIL.

V is TRBV12-5 and J is TRBJ1-1; D not resolved. The CDR3 has 13 amino acids. The ends were cut back, 6 bases at V and 6 bases at J, with 14 bases in the middle. Per the germline V gene, CDR1 is LGHNT and CDR2 is FRNRAP. The CDR3 loop reads CASGLEGLAEAFF. The CDR3 DNA is TGTGCTAGTGGCCTGGAAGGTTTGGCTGAAGCTTTCTTT.

The rearrangement joins TRBV9 to TRBJ2-7; no firm D call. V shed 4 bases and J shed 0 bases, with 5 bases lying between them. CDR1 is SGDLS, CDR2 YYNGEE, per germline. The length of the CDR3 is 12 residues. As DNA, the CDR3 is TGTGCCAGCAGCTCGAGCTCCTACGAGCAGTACTTC. Protein: CASSSSSYEQYF.

The DNA of the CDR3 is TGCGCCAGCAGTGGGGGCGGGACAGGCGAGCAGTACTTC. Its translation is CASSGGGTGEQYF. V is TRBV10-2 and J is TRBJ2-7, with 8 positions matching TRBD1. Germline CDR1 is WSHSY and CDR2 is SAAADI. Losses at the gene ends were 4 bases for V and 6 bases for J; bases not matched to a gene: 5. CDR3 size: 13 residues.